Below are 9 T cell receptor beta chains sequenced from a single sample in a study of cytomegalovirus exposure and HLA in healthy donors. Clones were read by immunoSEQ multiplex PCR, and TCRdb kept only the in-frame ones, dropping some. The table has about 220,000 clones, over 80% seen once. Sequenced material: PBMCs. All receptors come from a woman aged 30 to 39 in good health and CMV-seropositive.

The V call is TRBV7-8, the J call TRBJ1-2, with TRBD1 matching over 9 bases. CDR3 length: 16 residues. The germline gives CDR1 SGHVS, CDR2 FQNEAQ. Trimming took 4 bases from V and 3 from J; bases not matched to a gene: 9. The CDR3 spells CASSSNRWDRDYGYTF. The CDR3 nucleotides read TGTGCCAGCAGCTCGAATCGTTGGGACAGGGACTATGGCTACACCTTC.

The gene calls are TRBV10-3 and TRBJ2-2, with 7 bases identical to TRBD1. The CDR3 consists of 15 residues. V was pared by 2 bases and J by 5 bases, with 5 bases of the junction left unmatched. The germline V gene encodes CDR1 ENHRY and CDR2 SYGVKD. DNA of the CDR3: TGTGCCATCAGTGAGCTGGACAGGTCGACCGGGGAGCTGTTTTTT. Its protein is CAISELDRSTGELFF.

The V call is TRBV9, the J call TRBJ2-3, with a possible D match to TRBD2 (6 bases). Between the trimmed V and J ends, which lost 0 bases and 2 bases, there was a span of 16 bases. From germline, CDR1 is SGDLS and CDR2 YYNGEE. This CDR3 comprises 17 residues. In DNA, the CDR3 is TGTGCCAGCAGCGTAGAGGTAGCGGAGGGTTCCACAGATACGCAGTATTTT. It yields the protein CASSVEVAEGSTDTQYF.

This chain uses TRBV14 with TRBJ1-2; D uncertain. V was cut by 4 bases and J by 2 bases, with 11 bases left in between. Per the germline V gene, CDR1 is SGHDN and CDR2 is FVKESK. The CDR3 runs to 14 residues. CDR3 bases: TGTGCCAGCAGCCCCATCTCAAGAAACTATGGCTACACCTTC. This codes for CASSPISRNYGYTF.

The CDR3 DNA sequence: TGCAGTGCCGGGACGAACACTGAAGCTTTCTTT. Protein: CSAGTNTEAFF. V and J are TRBV20-1 and TRBJ1-1, with D maybe TRBD1 (5 bases). V was pared by 6 bases and J by 1 base, with 6 bases between. This CDR3 spans 11 amino acids. Per germline, CDR1 DFQATT and CDR2 SNEGSKA (reference sequence).

CDR3 in amino acids: CSVEPWTSDYYNEQFF. The CDR3 coding sequence is TGCAGCGTTGAACCGTGGACTAGCGACTACTACAATGAGCAGTTCTTC. V usage is TRBV29-1 and J usage is TRBJ2-1; 9 nucleotides line up with TRBD2. CDR1 SQVTM and CDR2 ANQGSEA come from the germline V gene. This CDR3 has 16 amino acids. V gave up 2 bases and J gave up 3 bases; unmatched junction bases: 8.

This rearrangement joins TRBV27 to TRBJ2-5, with D possibly matching TRBD1 (5 bases). The V end lost 2 bases, the J end lost 3 bases, and 7 bases lay between the germline ends. This CDR3 has 13 amino acids. Germline assignment: CDR1 MNHEY and CDR2 SMNVEV (reference sequence). The CDR3 nucleotides are TGTGCCAGCAGTTTAACAGGTGAAGAGACCCAGTACTTC. Translation: CASSLTGEETQYF.

The chain combines TRBV29-1 with TRBJ2-5; TRBD2 matches 8 bases. Germline values: CDR1 SQVTM, CDR2 ANQGSEA. The CDR3 has 14 amino acids. V lost 4 bases, J lost 2 bases, and 6 bases stayed unmatched. CDR3 bases: TGCAGCGTTGGGGAACTAGCGGCTCAAGAGACCCAGTACTTC. It yields the protein CSVGELAAQETQYF. The whole variable domain, remainder taken from reference TRBV29-1 and TRBJ2-5, is SAVISQKPSRDICQRGTSLTIQCQVDSQVTMMFWYRQQPGQSLTLIATANQGSEATYESGFVIDKFPISRPNLTFSTLTVSNMSPEDSSIYLCSVGELAAQETQYFGPGTRLLVL.

V is TRBV6-5 and J is TRBJ2-7; 7 nucleotides line up with TRBD1. Germline-derived CDR1 and CDR2 are MNHEY and SVGAGI. This CDR3 contains 13 residues. Germline trimming cut 5 bases from V and 0 bases from J; bases unmatched to any gene: 1. The CDR3 sequence: CASSNRGSYEQYF. The CDR3 DNA sequence: TGTGCCAGCAGTAACAGGGGCTCCTACGAGCAGTACTTC.